This passage covers 10 T cell receptor beta chains from one sample sequenced in a study of a mutant IDH1 vaccine in newly diagnosed glioma. Described time point: week 23, last vaccination. Each dose delivered 300 ug of mutant IDH1 20-mer peptide subcutaneously with imiquimod. Their specific antigens are unknown. Generated by immunoSEQ multiplex PCR, the TCRdb table keeps only in-frame clones and is missing some. The sample has about 33,000 clones; around 89% are singletons. Material: PBMCs, obtained from a glioma patient whose treatment included an IDH1 peptide vaccine. The source of these receptors is a man between 40 and 49 years old with glioma.

The chain uses TRBV7-9 and TRBJ2-5; TRBD1 matches at 7 bases. The V gene's germline CDR1 is SEHNR and CDR2 FQNEAQ (reference sequence). The junction had 6 bases not matched to a gene; V was cut back by 3 bases and J by 2 bases. CDR3 length: 15 amino acids. DNA of the CDR3: TGTGCCAGCAGCTTCCAAGGACAGGCTCAAGAGACCCAGTACTTC. Encoded protein: CASSFQGQAQETQYF.

This rearrangement joins TRBV5-5 to TRBJ1-1, with D maybe TRBD1 (5 bases). The V gene lost 5 bases and the J gene lost 3 bases, with 14 bases spanning the gap. CDR3 size: 14 residues. Germline V gene lookup returns CDR1 SGHKS and CDR2 YYEKEE (reference sequence). The CDR3 spells CASSSQGGYTEAFF. DNA of the CDR3: TGTGCCAGCAGTTCCCAGGGAGGGTACACTGAAGCTTTCTTT.

The chain links TRBV7-2 to TRBJ2-2; 11 nucleotides align to TRBD2. Germline CDR1 is SGHTA and CDR2 is FQGNSA. The trim removed 5 bases at V and 7 bases at J, leaving 6 bases unmatched. The CDR3 loop spans 15 amino acids. CDR3 nucleotide sequence: TGTGCCAGCAGCCCCAGACTAGCGGGGCTCGGGGAGCTGTTTTTT. Protein product: CASSPRLAGLGELFF.

The rearrangement uses TRBV4-1 and TRBJ2-5; the D call may be TRBD1 or TRBD2 (5 bases each). V shed 1 base and J shed 0 bases, with 15 bases lying between them. CDR1 MGHRA and CDR2 YSYEKL come from the germline V gene. The CDR3 contains 17 residues. As DNA, the CDR3 is TGCGCCAGCAGCCAAGGGGGGAGCGGTAGAAACCAAGAGACCCAGTACTTC. This gives the protein CASSQGGSGRNQETQYF.

The chain uses TRBV9 and TRBJ1-1, with D perhaps matching TRBD1 (6 bases). Trimming left V 0 bases short and J 1 base short, with 10 bases between. The V gene's germline CDR1 is SGDLS and CDR2 YYNGEE. The CDR3 runs 15 residues. CDR3 coding DNA: TGTGCCAGCAGCGTAGGGGGGGCTCAGAACACTGAAGCTTTCTTT. It yields the protein CASSVGGAQNTEAFF.

The chain uses TRBV11-2 and TRBJ2-5; D uncertain. The CDR3 is made up of 14 amino acids. CDR1 and CDR2 from the germline V gene are SGHAT and FQNNGV. Trimming pared 3 bases from V and 9 bases from J, leaving 17 bases between. The CDR3 nucleotides read TGTGCCAGCAGCTTCCGGACCGGAGATTCGTCCCAGTACTTC. Amino acids: CASSFRTGDSSQYF. Using reference TRBV11-2 and TRBJ2-5 for the parts outside the CDR3, the full variable domain is EAGVAQSPRYKIIEKRQSVAFWCNPISGHATLYWYQQILGQGPKLLIQFQNNGVVDDSQLPKDRFSAERLKGVDSTLKIQPAKLEDSAVYLCASSFRTGDSSQYFGPGTRLLVL.

The chain joins TRBV19 to TRBJ1-2; weak D call: TRBD1 (6 bases). Trimming pared 6 bases from V and 5 bases from J, leaving 16 bases between. Per germline, CDR1 LNHDA and CDR2 SQIVND (reference sequence). The CDR3 is 14 amino acids. CDR3 DNA: TGTGCCAGTAGCAACACTCCGGGGGCGTATGGCTACACCTTC. This gives the protein CASSNTPGAYGYTF.

The chain couples TRBV5-5 to TRBJ1-2; a weak D match, TRBD1 (5 bases). The CDR3 extends over 15 amino acids. The V end was cut by 0 bases, the J end by 3 bases, with 12 bases between. Germline V CDR1 and CDR2: SGHKS, YYEKEE (reference sequence). This CDR3 is CASSLEAGRHYGYTF. CDR3 DNA: TGTGCCAGCAGCTTGGAGGCAGGGAGGCACTATGGCTACACCTTC.

V usage is TRBV1 and J usage is TRBJ1-5; TRBD1 reflects the table's D call only, with no check against the DNA. TRBV1 is flagged as a pseudogene. The CDR3 sequence is 15 residues long. The CDR3 nucleotides read TGCACCAGCAGCCAAGACGACAGGGGGCCCGGGCCCCAGCATTTT. Its translation is CTSSQDDRGPGPQHF.

This chain links TRBV2 with TRBJ2-7; D gene unclear. The V gene's germline CDR1 is SNHLY and CDR2 FYNNEI. V was clipped by 4 bases and J by 7 bases, with 14 bases between them. The CDR3 is 13 residues long. CDR3 nucleotides: TGTGCCAGCAGTGTGGAGCTCACGAGTGAGCAGTACTTC. This codes for CASSVELTSEQYF.